This T cell receptor beta chain appears in the sequencing data of a study of blood T cells in healthy people across ages. Overall study results and limits: Those diversity estimates obtained from one million T cells were thought to be underestimates. Long-lived donors had more naive CD4+ cells and higher diversity than aged donors.

V shed 1 base and J 0 bases; nucleotides not matched to a gene: 9. The CDR3 has 16 amino acids. Germline V gene sequence: CDR1 DFQATT, CDR2 SNEGSKA (reference sequence). With a J-beta primer mix and a sample-barcoded 5' primer, a second PCR ran about 7 to 11 cycles. MiXCR, run by TCRdb on the 5' RACE reads, gives a single entry per CDR3 protein. The data show about 830,000 distinct CDR3 sequences, 60% to 80% seen once. With respect to this clonotype: Its target is not known.

The sequenced material came from blood. The V gene is TRBV20-1, the J gene TRBJ2-7, with TRBD2 identical over 7 bases. This receptor was obtained from a young man in good health. The DNA for the CDR3 is TGCAGTGCTAGAGCCCTCGGGAGGCTGGGCTCCTACGAGCAGTACTTC. Translating it yields CSARALGRLGSYEQYF.